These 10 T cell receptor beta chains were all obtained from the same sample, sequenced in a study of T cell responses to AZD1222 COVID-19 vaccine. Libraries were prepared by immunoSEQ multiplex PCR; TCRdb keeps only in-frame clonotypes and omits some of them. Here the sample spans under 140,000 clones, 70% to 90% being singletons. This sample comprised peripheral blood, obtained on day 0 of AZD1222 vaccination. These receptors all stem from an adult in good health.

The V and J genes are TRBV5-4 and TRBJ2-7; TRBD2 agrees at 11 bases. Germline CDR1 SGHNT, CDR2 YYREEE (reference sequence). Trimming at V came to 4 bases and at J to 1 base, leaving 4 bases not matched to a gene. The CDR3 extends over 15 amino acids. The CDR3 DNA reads TGTGCCAGCAGCGCGGGACTAGCGGATTCCTACGAGCAGTACTTC. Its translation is CASSAGLADSYEQYF.

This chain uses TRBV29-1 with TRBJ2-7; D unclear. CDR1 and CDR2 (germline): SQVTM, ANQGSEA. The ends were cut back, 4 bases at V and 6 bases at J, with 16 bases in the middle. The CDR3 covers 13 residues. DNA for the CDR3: TGCAGCGTTGGGGGTAGCTCGGGCTCCGAGCAGTACTTC. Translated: CSVGGSSGSEQYF.

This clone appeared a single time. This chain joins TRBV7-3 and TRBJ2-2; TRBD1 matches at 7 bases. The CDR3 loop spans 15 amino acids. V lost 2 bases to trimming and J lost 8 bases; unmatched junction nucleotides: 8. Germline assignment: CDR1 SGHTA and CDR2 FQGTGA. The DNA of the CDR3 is TGTGCCAGCAGCTTATTAGGGGGCGCCCCTGGGGAGCTGTTTTTT. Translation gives CASSLLGGAPGELFF.

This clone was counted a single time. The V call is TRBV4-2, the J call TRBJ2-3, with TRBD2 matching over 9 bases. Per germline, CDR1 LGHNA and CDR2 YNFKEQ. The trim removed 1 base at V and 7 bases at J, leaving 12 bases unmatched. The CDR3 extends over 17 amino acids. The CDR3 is CASSQGAAREGRNTQYF. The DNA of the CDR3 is TGTGCCAGCAGCCAAGGGGCTGCGCGGGAGGGCCGGAATACGCAGTATTTT.

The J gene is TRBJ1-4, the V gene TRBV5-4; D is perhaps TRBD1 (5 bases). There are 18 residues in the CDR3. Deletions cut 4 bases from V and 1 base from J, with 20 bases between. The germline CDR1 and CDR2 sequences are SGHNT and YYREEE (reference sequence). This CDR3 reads CASSPIPGMIRTNEKLFF. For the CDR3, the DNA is TGTGCCAGCAGCCCAATTCCAGGGATGATCCGAACTAATGAAAAACTGTTTTTT. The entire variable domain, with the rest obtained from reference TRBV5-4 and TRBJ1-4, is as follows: ETGVTQSPTHLIKTRGQQVTLRCSSQSGHNTVSWYQQALGQGPQFIFQYYREEENGRGNFPPRFSGLQFPNYSSELNVNALELDDSALYLCASSPIPGMIRTNEKLFFGSGTQLSVL.

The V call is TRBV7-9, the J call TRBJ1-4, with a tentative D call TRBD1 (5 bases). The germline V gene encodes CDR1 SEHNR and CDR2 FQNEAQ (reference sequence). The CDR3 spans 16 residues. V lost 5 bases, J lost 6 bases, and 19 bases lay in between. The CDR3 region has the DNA TGTGCCAGCAGCCTCCCCGGGCGGGGGGTGGATGAAAAACTGTTTTTT. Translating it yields CASSLPGRGVDEKLFF.

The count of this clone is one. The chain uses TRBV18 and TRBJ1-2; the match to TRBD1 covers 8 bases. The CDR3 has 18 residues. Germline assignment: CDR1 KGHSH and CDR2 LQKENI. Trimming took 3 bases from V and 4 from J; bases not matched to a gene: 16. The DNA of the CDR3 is TGTGCCAGCTCACCTTCGGGACAGGCTGGAGGTAGGAGCTATGGCTACACCTTC. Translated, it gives CASSPSGQAGGRSYGYTF.

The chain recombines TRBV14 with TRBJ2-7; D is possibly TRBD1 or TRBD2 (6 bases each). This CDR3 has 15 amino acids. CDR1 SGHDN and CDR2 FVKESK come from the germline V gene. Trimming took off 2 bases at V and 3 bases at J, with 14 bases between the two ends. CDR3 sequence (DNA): TGTGCCAGCAGCCAAATCGGGGGCCTGGTCTACGAGCAGTACTTC. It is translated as CASSQIGGLVYEQYF.

In DNA, the CDR3 is TGTGCCAGCAGTTTATTAAGGTGGGATGGCTACACCTTC. Translation: CASSLLRWDGYTF. The chain carries TRBV28 and TRBJ1-2; D is unresolved. V was clipped by 1 base and J by 6 bases, with 9 bases between them. The germline CDR1 and CDR2 sequences are MDHEN and SYDVKM. The CDR3 has 13 residues.

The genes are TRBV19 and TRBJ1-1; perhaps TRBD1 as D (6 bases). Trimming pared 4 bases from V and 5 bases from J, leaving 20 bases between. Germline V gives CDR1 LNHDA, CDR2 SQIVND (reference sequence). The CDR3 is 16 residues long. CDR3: CASSTHGLGAPTEAFF. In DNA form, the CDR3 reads TGTGCCAGTAGTACACACGGGTTGGGGGCGCCGACTGAAGCTTTCTTT.